This is a list of T cell receptor beta chains from one sample in a study of beta chain features in type 1 diabetes. Data came from immunoSEQ multiplex PCR; TCRdb stores just in-frame clones and leaves some out. The repertoire includes around 340,000 clones, around a fifth of them detected once, and approximately 0.046% sits in the top ten. What was sequenced was naive CD4+ T cells from blood. These receptors originate from a woman younger than 35 in good health. CDR3s include the opening cysteine and the closing phenylalanine or tryptophan.

CASSATGYYGYTF | TRBV7-8
CASSVRAFDTQYF | TRBV7-9
CAWSVSQGRTF | TRBV30
CAWSVLLGRNTEAFF | TRBV30
CASSPSGQLPQHF | TRBV18
CASSPDREWNEQFF | TRBV5-1
CSVSGLMGQREAFF | TRBV29-1
CASTPTSGSFSEQFF | TRBV5-1
CASSTPVGGAETQYF | TRBV6-6
CASTPTSQETQYF | TRBV6-1
CASSLGPSGSSSYNEQFF | TRBV7-2
CASSLSAGLLYEQYF | TRBV7-2
CASSRSDSGETQYF | TRBV11-2
CASSVGGQGNSPLHF | TRBV9
CASTTDSLYGYTF | TRBV5-4
CASSPLLGTSGSNEQFF | TRBV9
CASSQRTGGHNEQFF | TRBV5-1
CASSRQITDTQYF | TRBV5-1
CASRGGGDTQYF | TRBV2
CASSQRTGGGDGYTF | TRBV23-1
CASSRTGAYGYTF | TRBV21-1
CASTPFSVLDGYTF | TRBV2
CASSVFAGGANVLTF | TRBV9
CASRLGRTQQFF | TRBV6-5
CAWSKKFSGGNQPQHF | TRBV30
CASSAGQGGSYEQYF | TRBV5-1
CASSLDGRYEAFF | TRBV7-9
CASSERQGNNQPQHF | TRBV2
CASSKQTSYEQYF | TRBV19
CASARGPSGELFF | TRBV18
CASSPMGPDTQYF | TRBV7-2
CASSSAPTSGMGNEQFF | TRBV5-4
CASSPRDSPYYEQYF | TRBV9
CASSSAEADTQYF | TRBV11-2
CASSLSLVHYGYTF | TRBV27
CASSQDPAANQPQHF | TRBV4-1
CASSSLAGVYNEQFF | TRBV4-1
CASSLAQGGSAYEQYF | TRBV7-9
CASSGSRSLGQPQHF | TRBV2